This T cell receptor beta chain stems from a study of STAT5B mutations in CD4+ large granular lymphocyte leukemia. Study-level information: Among healthy donors, a particular HLA allele went with more CDR3 'QG' motifs.

A note on this clone: The target antigen is unknown.

This CDR3 has 15 residues. The germline V and J ends were trimmed by 1 base and 7 bases, with 13 bases remaining between them. Germline loops: CDR1 SEHNR, CDR2 FQNEAQ (reference sequence). Study-wide points: CD4-sorted patient repertoires seemed more clonal than healthy CD4+ repertoires.

The assay was immunoSEQ multiplex PCR, and TCRdb's table has in-frame clones only and misses some. Counted here are about 31,000 clones, more than 65% occurring once; the ten biggest clones make up roughly 7.1%. The sample taken for sequencing was CD4+ T cells from blood buffy coats. This receptor was obtained from a human donor in good health. This rearrangement joins TRBV7-9 to TRBJ2-2, with D possibly TRBD1 on 5 matching bases. The CDR3 here is CASSLEAGLNGELFF. The DNA for the CDR3 is TGTGCCAGCAGCTTAGAGGCAGGGTTGAACGGGGAGCTGTTTTTT.